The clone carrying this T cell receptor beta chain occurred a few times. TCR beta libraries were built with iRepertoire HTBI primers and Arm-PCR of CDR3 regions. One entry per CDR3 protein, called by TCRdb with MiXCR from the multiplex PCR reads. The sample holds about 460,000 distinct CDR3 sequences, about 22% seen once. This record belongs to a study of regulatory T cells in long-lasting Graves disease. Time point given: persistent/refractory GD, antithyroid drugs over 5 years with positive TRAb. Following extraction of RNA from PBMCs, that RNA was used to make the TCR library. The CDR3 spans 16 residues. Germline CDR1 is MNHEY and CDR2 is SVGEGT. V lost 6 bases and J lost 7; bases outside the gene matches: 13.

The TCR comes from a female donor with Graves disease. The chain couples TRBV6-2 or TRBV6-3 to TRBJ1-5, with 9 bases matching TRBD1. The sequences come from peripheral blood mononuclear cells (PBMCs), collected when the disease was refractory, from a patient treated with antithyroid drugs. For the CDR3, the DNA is TGTGCCAGCAGCCACCTACCCGGGACAGGGTCCCAGCCCCAGCATTTT. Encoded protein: CASSHLPGTGSQPQHF.